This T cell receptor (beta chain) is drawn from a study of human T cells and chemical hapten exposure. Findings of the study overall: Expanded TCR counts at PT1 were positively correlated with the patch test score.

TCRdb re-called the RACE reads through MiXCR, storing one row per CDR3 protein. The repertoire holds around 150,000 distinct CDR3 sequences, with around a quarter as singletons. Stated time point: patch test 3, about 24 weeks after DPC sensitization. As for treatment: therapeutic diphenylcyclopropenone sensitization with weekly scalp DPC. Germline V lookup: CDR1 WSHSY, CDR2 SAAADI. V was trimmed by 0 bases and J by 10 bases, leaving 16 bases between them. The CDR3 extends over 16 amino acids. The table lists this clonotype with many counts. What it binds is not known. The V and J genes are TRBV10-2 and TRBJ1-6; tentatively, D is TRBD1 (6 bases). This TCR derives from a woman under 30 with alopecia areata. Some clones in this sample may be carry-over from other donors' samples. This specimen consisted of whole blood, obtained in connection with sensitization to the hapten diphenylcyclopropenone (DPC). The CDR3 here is CASSESGGRVSSPLHF. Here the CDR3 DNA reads TGCGCCAGCAGTGAGTCGGGGGGCAGGGTTAGCTCACCCCTCCACTTT.